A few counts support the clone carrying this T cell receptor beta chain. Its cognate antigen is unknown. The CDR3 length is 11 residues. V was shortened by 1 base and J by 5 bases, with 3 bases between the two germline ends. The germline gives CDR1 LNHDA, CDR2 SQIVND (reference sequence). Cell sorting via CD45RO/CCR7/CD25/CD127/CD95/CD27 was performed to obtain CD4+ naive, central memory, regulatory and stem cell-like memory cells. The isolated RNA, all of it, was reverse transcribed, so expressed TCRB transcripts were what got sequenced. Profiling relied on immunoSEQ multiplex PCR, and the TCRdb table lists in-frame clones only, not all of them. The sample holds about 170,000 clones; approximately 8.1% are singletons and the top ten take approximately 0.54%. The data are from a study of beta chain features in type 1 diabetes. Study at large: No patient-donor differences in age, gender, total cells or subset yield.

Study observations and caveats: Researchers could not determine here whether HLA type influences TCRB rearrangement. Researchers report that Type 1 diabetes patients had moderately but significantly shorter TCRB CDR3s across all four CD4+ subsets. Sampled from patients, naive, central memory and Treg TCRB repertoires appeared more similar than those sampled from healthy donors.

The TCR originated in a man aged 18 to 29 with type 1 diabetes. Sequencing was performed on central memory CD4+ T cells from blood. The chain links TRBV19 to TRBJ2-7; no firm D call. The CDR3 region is CASSIADEQYF. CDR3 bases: TGTGCCAGTAGTATAGCGGACGAGCAGTACTTC.